Presented here are 8 T cell receptor beta chains from one specimen sequenced in a study of regulatory T cells in long-lasting Graves disease. Time point reported: newly diagnosed GD, antithyroid drugs for less than 3 months. After RNA was extracted from PBMCs, the TCR library was made from it. CDR3 regions were amplified by Arm-PCR using iRepertoire HTBI primers to build TCR beta libraries. TCRdb re-called the multiplex PCR reads through MiXCR, storing one row per CDR3 protein. The repertoire consists of 540,000 or so distinct CDR3 sequences, with approximately 13% occurring once and the leading ten covering more than 8.5%. Separately, the same data were catalogued under a study of T cells in Graves' hyperthyroidism and ophthalmopathy.

This sample comprised peripheral blood mononuclear cells (PBMCs), obtained at new diagnosis, from a patient treated with antithyroid drugs. The receptors come from a young man with Graves disease.

This clonotype was seen at least ten times. The chain employs TRBV12-5 and TRBJ2-3; the D gene could be TRBD1 or TRBD2 (5 bases each). In germline, CDR1 is LGHNT, CDR2 FRNRAP. This CDR3 is built from 15 residues. Trimming pared 5 bases from V and 2 bases from J, leaving 14 bases between. As DNA, the CDR3 is TGTGCTAGTGGTCCCGGGACGGTCATCACAGATACGCAGTATTTT. Its protein product is CASGPGTVITDTQYF.

The chain uses TRBV27 and TRBJ2-1; TRBD2 might be the D (6 bases). The CDR3 loop spans 16 amino acids. Between the trimmed V and J ends, which lost 7 bases and 5 bases, there was a span of 21 bases. The germline V gene has CDR1 MNHEY and CDR2 SMNVEV (reference sequence). The CDR3 is CASTRTPGTLNNEQFF. CDR3 coding DNA: TGTGCCAGCACCCGCACTCCTGGGACTTTGAACAATGAGCAGTTCTTC.

Many counts were recorded for this clonotype. The chain combines TRBV29-1 with TRBJ2-3, with TRBD2 matching 7 bases. CDR3 length: 14 amino acids. V dropped 6 bases and J dropped 0; count of bases not matched to a gene: 6. Germline V gene data show CDR1 as SQVTM and CDR2 as ANQGSEA. CDR3 residues: CSVKRSGSTDTQYF. CDR3 bases: TGCAGCGTCAAACGTAGCGGGAGCACAGATACGCAGTATTTT.

This clonotype was picked up a small number of times. The V gene is TRBV27, the J gene TRBJ1-5; D is perhaps TRBD1 (5 bases). This CDR3 comprises 13 residues. Trimming stripped 5 bases from V and 9 bases from J, with 14 bases between. Germline V gives CDR1 MNHEY, CDR2 SMNVEV (reference sequence). The CDR3 bases are TGTGCCAGCAGTCCATCATTTCAGGGGCCCCAGCATTTT. Protein: CASSPSFQGPQHF.

The V call is TRBV3-1, the J call TRBJ2-7; 12 nucleotides line up with TRBD2. The germline V gene encodes CDR1 LGHDT and CDR2 YNNKEL (reference sequence). The CDR3 has 16 residues. J gave up 0 bases and V 4 bases, and 4 bases lay outside the gene matches. CDR3 protein: CASSPGLAGNSYEQYF. The CDR3, as DNA: TGTGCCAGCAGCCCAGGACTAGCGGGGAACTCCTACGAGCAGTACTTC.

The rearrangement uses TRBV6-1 and TRBJ2-4; weak D call: TRBD1 (5 bases). Germline assignment: CDR1 MNHNS and CDR2 SASEGT. The V end was cut by 6 bases, the J end by 0 bases, with 12 bases between. The CDR3 contains 15 residues. Written as DNA, the CDR3 is TGTGCCAGCAGCCCGAGTAGGGGAGCCAAAAACATTCAGTACTTC. Its protein product is CASSPSRGAKNIQYF.

About this clonotype itself: A read error may explain this, as a much larger clone is one base away. The rearrangement joins TRBV29-1 to TRBJ2-2; TRBD2 might be the D (6 bases). This CDR3 is 11 amino acids long. The germline gives CDR1 SQVTM, CDR2 ANQGSEA. CDR3 protein: CSIAEAGEQFF. CDR3 in DNA: TGCAGCATAGCGGAGGCCGGGGAGCAGTTTTTT.

The chain links TRBV20-1 to TRBJ2-1; 8 nucleotides align to TRBD1. The CDR3 totals 12 residues. CDR1 DFQATT and CDR2 SNEGSKA come from the germline V gene (reference sequence). The trim removed 8 bases at V and 8 bases at J, leaving 8 bases unmatched. CDR3 in amino acids: CSSFQDRDEQFF. CDR3 nucleotides: TGCAGTTCTTTCCAGGACAGGGATGAGCAGTTCTTC.